This TCR beta chain was identified in a study of Ad26.COV2.S vaccination and SARS-CoV-2 variants. At the level of the study: This donor came from the COV1001 trial of Ad26.COV2.S.

Method: immunoSEQ multiplex PCR; TCRdb's copy keeps in-frame clones and lacks some. The sample comprises 380,000 or so clones, about 86% of which are singletons, and around a tenth rests with the top ten. The ends were cut back, 2 bases at V and 0 bases at J, with 10 bases in the middle. The CDR3 runs 15 residues. Germline CDR1 SGHTA, CDR2 FQGTGA. Treatment: around 19 received Ad26.COV2.S at low or high dose, single or two shots; several received placebo; per-sample allocation not given. It was on day 63 after the first vaccine or placebo injection that samples were taken. The source of this sequence is a person between 18 and 65 years old who received the Ad26.COV2.S COVID-19 vaccine or a placebo. V and J are TRBV7-3 and TRBJ1-1; D gene ambiguous. The source was peripheral blood, collected in a trial of Ad26.COV2.S vaccine versus placebo. In DNA, the CDR3 is TGTGCCAGCAGCTTACGTGGGGTGCTGAACACTGAAGCTTTCTTT. It is translated as CASSLRGVLNTEAFF.